The present T cell receptor (beta chain) was sequenced within a study of human T cells and chemical hapten exposure. The library put unique molecular identifiers onto individual cDNA molecules. TCRdb processed the reads anew with MiXCR; each CDR3 protein has one entry. The sample has over 1,500 distinct CDR3 sequences, around 53% seen once; the top ten hold under 4.5%. The treatment denotes: therapeutic diphenylcyclopropenone sensitization with weekly scalp DPC. In germline, CDR1 is SGHAT, CDR2 FQNNGV. The CDR3 loop spans 14 amino acids. The germline V and J ends were trimmed by 5 bases and 1 base, with 11 bases remaining between them.

The clonotype was recovered from an adult with alopecia areata. Some clones in this sample may be carry-over from other donors' samples. This table probably holds off-target reads from a library built for another chain. The J gene is TRBJ1-1, the V gene TRBV11-2; D not resolved. Sequencing used whole blood, obtained before DPC sensitization or 2, 6, or about 24 weeks after (not recorded which). CDR3 region: CASSLMDQNTEAFF. DNA for the CDR3: TGTGCCAGCAGCCTGATGGATCAGAACACTGAAGCTTTCTTT.